The sequence of this T cell receptor (beta chain) was determined in a study of CXCR3-negative and CXCR3-positive naive CD8 T cells. Comment on this clonotype: Antigen specificity is unknown.

General study findings and limits: Because surface CD5 did not distinguish the naive subsets, TCR strength was inferred from TRB CDR3 properties. Naive cells used TRBV-TRBJ genes in much the same way whether CXCR3-negative or CXCR3-positive; memory cells did not. Relative to memory CD8+ cells, whose diversity was much lower, both naive subsets had comparably high diversity.

Germline CDR1 SGHAT, CDR2 FQNNGV. The CDR3 has 13 amino acids. The authors made the TRB cDNA libraries by 5' RACE using UMI labels. From the 5' RACE reads, TCRdb lists one entry per CDR3 protein and no DNA. The sample holds about 56,000 distinct CDR3 sequences. Investigators sorted each CD8+ T cell subset in triplicate, taking some 300,000 cells each time. The chain combines TRBV11-2 with TRBJ2-1; absent DNA, TCRdb's TRBD1 call cannot be checked. This clonotype originated in a human donor in good health. Some clones in this sample may be carry-over from other donors' samples. The sequencing sample was made of memory CD8+ T cells from blood. Here the CDR3 reads CASSFGTYNEQFF.